This T cell receptor (beta chain) is drawn from a study of blood T cell repertoires in COVID-19. In its sample, this clone was seen once. J gave up 0 bases and V 3 bases, and 15 bases lay outside the gene matches. This CDR3 region has 20 residues. In germline, CDR1 is KGHSH, CDR2 LQKENI. Profiled with immunoSEQ multiplex PCR; TCRdb holds only in-frame clones, not every one. The table records approximately 100,000 clones, around 85% of them present only once. The clonotype was recovered from a human donor in a cohort sampled during active COVID-19. The rearrangement uses TRBV18 and TRBJ2-5, with 11 bases matching TRBD2. The sample comprised peripheral blood. The CDR3 loop reads CASSPEQGTSGRLDQETQYF. The CDR3 nucleotides are TGTGCCAGCTCACCGGAACAGGGGACTAGCGGAAGACTGGACCAAGAGACCCAGTACTTC.